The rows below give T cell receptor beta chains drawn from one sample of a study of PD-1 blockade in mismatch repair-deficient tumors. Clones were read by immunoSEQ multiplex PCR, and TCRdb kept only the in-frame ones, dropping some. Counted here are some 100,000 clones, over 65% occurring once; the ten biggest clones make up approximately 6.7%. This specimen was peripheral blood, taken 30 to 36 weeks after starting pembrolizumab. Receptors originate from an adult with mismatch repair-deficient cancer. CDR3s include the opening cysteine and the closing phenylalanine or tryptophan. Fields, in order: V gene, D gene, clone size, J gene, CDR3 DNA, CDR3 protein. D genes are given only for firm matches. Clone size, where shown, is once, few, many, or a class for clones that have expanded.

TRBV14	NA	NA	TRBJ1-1	TGTGCCAGCAGCCAAAGGATAGGACAAGGCCTTCAGGCTTTCTTT	CASSQRIGQGLQAFF
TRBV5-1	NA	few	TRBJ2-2	TGCGCCAGCAGCAGTACAGGGTGGGAGCTGTTTTTT	CASSSTGWELFF
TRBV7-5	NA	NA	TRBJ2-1	TGTGCCAGAAGCTTAGAAAGCTTTAGTTACAATGAGCAGTTCTTC	CARSLESFSYNEQFF
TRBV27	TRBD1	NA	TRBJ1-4	TGTGCCAGCAGGGTACAGGGGGCTGGTGAAAAACTGTTTTTT	CASRVQGAGEKLFF
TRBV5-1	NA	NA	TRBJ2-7	TGCGCCAGCAGCTTGGACCCTTCTAGGGAGCAGTACTTC	CASSLDPSREQYF
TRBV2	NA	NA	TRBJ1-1	TGTGCCAGCATTAGAGGCACTGAAGCTTTCTTT	CASIRGTEAFF
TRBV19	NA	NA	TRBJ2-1	TGTGCCAGTAGTATTATAGGGGGGACACACAATGAGCAGTTCTTC	CASSIIGGTHNEQFF
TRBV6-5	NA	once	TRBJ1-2	TGTGCCACGAGGGAGTTAGCTAACTATGGCTACACCTTC	CATRELANYGYTF
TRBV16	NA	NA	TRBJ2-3	TGTGCCAGCAGCCAATTTTTGACCACAGATACGCAGTATTTT	CASSQFLTTDTQYF
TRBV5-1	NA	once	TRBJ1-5	TGCGCCAGCAGCTTCGGCGACGGCAATCAGCCCCAGCATTTT	CASSFGDGNQPQHF